Here is one T cell receptor beta chain with its context. Antigen specificity is unknown. The data belong to a study of cytomegalovirus exposure and HLA in healthy donors. Looking at the study overall: In terms of ancestry, the Caucasian-associated cluster contained about four fifths of the roughly 360 genotyped donors. Study results and caveats: Researchers reported in a later analysis that a missense DCLRE1C variant was tied to TCR beta V- and J-gene trimming.

Use of 60 Vbeta and 13 Jbeta primers characterized the PCR. Profiling relied on immunoSEQ multiplex PCR, and the TCRdb table lists in-frame clones only, not all of them. The sample yields about 200,000 clones, 75% to 85% seen once. The CDR3 runs to 16 residues. Germline loops: CDR1 SGHTA, CDR2 FQGNSA. Trimming left V 2 bases short and J 0 bases short, with 8 bases between. The TCR sequence derives from a woman aged 45 to 65 in good health and CMV-seronegative. The sequencing input was PBMCs. The chain uses TRBV7-2 and TRBJ2-6, with D hard to call. CDR3 sequence reads: CASSLRGSSGANVLTF. In DNA form, the CDR3 reads TGTGCCAGCAGCTTAAGAGGCTCCTCTGGGGCCAACGTCCTGACTTTC.